The source of this T cell receptor (beta chain) is a study of neoadjuvant anti-PD-1 for oral cavity cancer. Study details: Before surgery, most patients got three to four biweekly 3 mg/kg nivolumab doses.

The CDR3 is 13 residues long. With 5 bases removed from V and 0 bases from J, the gap between germline ends came to 5 bases. In germline, CDR1 is SGHAT, CDR2 FQNNGV. The time point: after neoadjuvant nivolumab, at surgical resection. Analysis of PBMCs was direct, with no culture step. Most PBMC samples had roughly 0.45 ug input DNA in six replicates. Clones were read by immunoSEQ multiplex PCR, and TCRdb kept only the in-frame ones, dropping some. The repertoire holds more than 7,000 clones, with around 69% as singletons. The sample holds a few counts of this clone. V is TRBV11-2 and J is TRBJ2-1, with D hard to call. Source: PBMCs, taken after nivolumab (anti-PD-1) treatment. The receptor comes from a person between 40 and 85 years old with oral cavity squamous cell carcinoma. CDR3 coding DNA: TGTGCCAGCAGCCCGAGCTCCTACAATGAGCAGTTCTTC. Encoded protein: CASSPSSYNEQFF.